The present entry profiles one T cell receptor (beta chain) with its context. Each CDR3 protein gets one entry after TCRdb re-called the PCR reads with MiXCR. The profile covers 9,000 to 13,000 distinct CDR3 sequences, with over 25% appearing a single time and 8.3% taken by the ten largest. The data are from a study of immune characterization of retroperitoneal liposarcoma. V lost 4 bases to trimming and J lost 4 bases, with 8 bases between them. CDR1 and CDR2 from the germline V gene are LNHDA and SQIVND (reference sequence). The CDR3 loop spans 13 amino acids. The chain carries TRBV19 and TRBJ1-5; D is unclear. The specimen sequenced was tumor tissue. This receptor was taken from a male donor with retroperitoneal liposarcoma. The chain's CDR3 is CASSTRENQPQHF. The CDR3 region has the DNA TGTGCCAGTAGTACCAGAGAAAATCAGCCCCAGCATTTT.